Detailed here is one T cell receptor beta chain. This sample was taken from a study of CD8 T cells in Susac syndrome. Random hexamers were used to reverse transcribe roughly 0.5 to 1 ug of RNA. TCRdb passed the immunoSEQ multiplex PCR reads through MiXCR, listing each CDR3 protein once. In the table there are under 250,000 distinct CDR3 sequences, 94% of which are singletons. Germline lookup yields CDR1 SGHVS and CDR2 FQNEAQ. V was cut by 5 bases and J by 0 bases, with 14 bases left in between. The CDR3 is 16 amino acids. The genes are TRBV7-8 and TRBJ2-4; D is perhaps TRBD2 (5 bases). This clonotype was sampled from a human donor with Susac syndrome. The sequenced material came from CD4+ T cells from PBMCs. CDR3: CASSQRAGVAKNIQYF. The CDR3, as DNA: TGTGCCAGCAGCCAGAGGGCTGGCGTAGCCAAAAACATTCAGTACTTC.